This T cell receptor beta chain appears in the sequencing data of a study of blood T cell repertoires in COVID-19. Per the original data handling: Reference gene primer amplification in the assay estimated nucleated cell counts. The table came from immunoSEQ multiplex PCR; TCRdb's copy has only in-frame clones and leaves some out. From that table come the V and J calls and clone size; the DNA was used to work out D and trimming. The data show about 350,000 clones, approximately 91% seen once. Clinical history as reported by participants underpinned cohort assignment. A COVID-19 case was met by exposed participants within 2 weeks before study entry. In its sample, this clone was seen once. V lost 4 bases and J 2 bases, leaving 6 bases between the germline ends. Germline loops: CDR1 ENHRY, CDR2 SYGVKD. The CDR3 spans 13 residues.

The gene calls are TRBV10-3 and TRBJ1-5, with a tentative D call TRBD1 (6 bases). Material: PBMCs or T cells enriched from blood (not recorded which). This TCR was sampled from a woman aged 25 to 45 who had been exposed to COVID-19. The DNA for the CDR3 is TGTGCCATCAGTGGGACAGGCAATCAGCCCCAGCATTTT. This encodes CAISGTGNQPQHF.